These T cell receptor beta chains were read from a single sample in a study of cytomegalovirus exposure and HLA in healthy donors. The repertoire was sequenced with immunoSEQ multiplex PCR; TCRdb's copy has only in-frame clones and lacks some. The data show some 140,000 clones, more than 75% seen once. The source material was PBMCs. All receptors derive from a man in his thirties or forties in good health and CMV-seropositive. Both conserved end residues are trimmed from each CDR3. Fields, in order: V gene, CDR3 length, CDR3 protein.

V: TRBV4-2
length: 13
CDR3: ASGTRSVRGSGYT

V: TRBV14
length: 14
CDR3: ASSQDWGGAIDTQY

V: TRBV30
length: 12
CDR3: AWTRDRRNYGYT

V: TRBV21-1
length: 13
CDR3: ASSKGAGGNTEAF

V: TRBV4-1
length: 12
CDR3: ASSQDPGSHGYT

V: TRBV27
length: 13
CDR3: ASSPETGRTNEQF

V: TRBV29-1
length: 13
CDR3: SVEGGTSGTDTQY

V: TRBV5-1
length: 15
CDR3: ASSRTGGGSGANVLT

V: TRBV7-8
length: 14
CDR3: ASSLSVSRTLYGYT

V: TRBV18
length: 11
CDR3: ASSLQGNQPQH

V: TRBV6-5
length: 11
CDR3: ASSYRQGYEQY

V: TRBV6-1
length: 10
CDR3: ASRPPGKGEY

V: TRBV27
length: 12
CDR3: ASSLSGTAFEAF

V: TRBV11-2
length: 11
CDR3: ASSPSPWTEAF

V: TRBV5-1
length: 17
CDR3: ASSLIPPDGSSYNSPLH

V: TRBV11-3
length: 11
CDR3: ASSFGGTDTQY